Reported below is one TCR beta chain. TCRdb's copy holds only in-frame clones and misses some; the assay was immunoSEQ multiplex PCR. The sample carries roughly 42,000 clones, about 88% recorded once. The data belong to a study of T cell changes during pregnancy in multiple sclerosis. This clonotype was sampled from a female donor with multiple sclerosis, enrolled in a pregnancy study. The material sequenced was CD4+ T cells from peripheral blood mononuclear cells, taken in the second trimester of pregnancy.

CDR3 sequence (DNA): TGTGCCATCAGTGAGTCAGGGGGCGAAGGAAACACCATATATTTT. Amino acid sequence: CAISESGGEGNTIYF. The chain joins TRBV10-3 to TRBJ1-3; TRBD1 matches at 7 bases. Germline trimming cut 0 bases from V and 4 bases from J; bases unmatched to any gene: 3. Germline V CDR1 and CDR2: ENHRY, SYGVKD. The CDR3 totals 15 residues.